This T cell receptor (beta chain) comes out of a study of OX40 agonist ivuxolimab in advanced cancers. Libraries were prepared by immunoSEQ multiplex PCR; TCRdb keeps only in-frame clonotypes and omits some of them. The sample consists of over 70,000 clones, around nine tenths of them appearing once. The CDR3 is made up of 16 amino acids. Germline V lookup: CDR1 LNHDA, CDR2 SQIVND (reference sequence). V trimming: 1 base; J trimming: 1 base; junction bases outside the gene matches: 4. The chain has TRBV19 and TRBJ2-5; 9 bases fit TRBD2. The sample was CD4+ or CD8+ T cells sorted from blood, taken in a trial of the OX40 agonist ivuxolimab. The sequence came from an adult with an advanced solid tumor such as melanoma, head and neck, liver or kidney cancer. CDR3 residues: CASSIGLAGFQETQYF. CDR3 sequence (DNA): TGTGCCAGTAGTATAGGGCTAGCGGGGTTCCAAGAGACCCAGTACTTC.